This TCR beta chain was recovered during a study of blood T cell repertoires in COVID-19. Study information: The United States, Italy and Spain supplied acute and convalescent COVID-19 samples. PBMCs, B-cell-depleted T cells, or T cells were the source of the cDNA or gDNA that made up the material.

Per the study methods: Cell counts per sample came from amplifying reference gene primers. TCRdb's copy holds only in-frame clones and misses some; the assay was immunoSEQ multiplex PCR. V, J and clone size were drawn from that table, and D and trimming were deduced from the DNA. Here the sample spans 300,000 or so clones, roughly 82% being singletons. With V trimmed by 7 bases and J by 4 bases, 15 bases remained unmatched. The CDR3 totals 18 residues. Germline V gives CDR1 KGHDR, CDR2 SFDVKD. Specimen: peripheral blood. The sequence derives from a woman aged 50 to 60 with acute or convalescent COVID-19. J is TRBJ2-3 and V is TRBV24-1; 11 bases align to TRBD1. CDR3 in amino acids: CATSLGISGTGGPDTQYF. The CDR3 DNA reads TGTGCCACCAGCCTAGGAATATCCGGGACAGGGGGGCCAGATACGCAGTATTTT.